The 22 T cell receptor beta chains in this list originate from one sample, sequenced in a study of identical twins. TCRdb fed the 5' RACE reads into MiXCR, producing one record per CDR3 protein. The top ten clones hold 4% to 5% of a sample with 200,000 to 300,000 distinct CDR3 sequences, about 13% of them seen once. The sample also formed part of further work on yellow fever vaccine responses in identical twins.

Sequencing was done on a sample of memory (CD45RO+) T cells sorted from blood. The receptors shown here come from a woman aged 18-30 years in good health.

In this sample, this clonotype turned up a few times. The chain recombines TRBV9 with TRBJ2-7, with 7 bases identical to TRBD2. The germline CDR1 and CDR2 sequences are SGDLS and YYNGEE. This CDR3 region has 14 residues. V lost 0 bases and J lost 4; bases outside the gene matches: 4. As DNA, the CDR3 is TGTGCCAGCAGCGTAGCTACGGGGGGATACGAGCAGTACTTC. As protein: CASSVATGGYEQYF.

This rearrangement joins TRBV7-2 to TRBJ1-5; D remains ambiguous. Trimming cost V 5 bases and J 4 bases, with 6 bases left between them. The germline V gene encodes CDR1 SGHTA and CDR2 FQGNSA. The CDR3 length is 12 residues. The CDR3 spells CASSTLNQPQHF. The CDR3 DNA is TGTGCCAGCAGCACCCTAAATCAGCCCCAGCATTTT.

There are many counts of this clonotype. The CDR3 bases are TGTGCCTGGAGTGTACGTCAACAGTTCTTC. This translates into CAWSVRQQFF. The chain is built from TRBV30 and TRBJ2-1; D is undetermined. This CDR3 region has 10 residues. V was shortened by 0 bases and J by 13 bases, with 7 bases between the two germline ends. Germline values: CDR1 GTSNPN, CDR2 SVGIG (reference sequence).

In this sample, this clonotype turned up once. V and J are TRBV20-1 and TRBJ2-1; D is uncertain. Germline CDR1 is DFQATT and CDR2 is SNEGSKA (reference sequence). This CDR3 spans 15 amino acids. Trimming left V 0 bases short and J 5 bases short, with 14 bases between. The CDR3 loop is CSARDVRVSDNEQFF. CDR3 nucleotide sequence: TGCAGTGCTAGAGATGTACGGGTATCAGACAATGAGCAGTTCTTC.

This clonotype appeared a few times. J is TRBJ2-1 and V is TRBV20-1; no firm D call. Germline CDR1 DFQATT, CDR2 SNEGSKA (reference sequence). Trimming removed 6 bases from V and 0 bases from J, with 15 bases in between. This CDR3 contains 15 residues. CDR3 amino acids: CSAAPISSSYNEQFF. CDR3 coding DNA: TGCAGTGCCGCGCCGATCTCCAGCTCCTACAATGAGCAGTTCTTC.

The chain employs TRBV6-2 or TRBV6-3 and TRBJ2-7; 12 positions agree with TRBD1. In germline, CDR1 is MNHEY, CDR2 SVGEGT. J was trimmed by 4 bases and V by 6 bases; bases with no gene match: 7. The CDR3 has 15 residues. CDR3 DNA sequence: TGTGCCAGCAGCTCCCGGGACAGGGGGCAGTACGAGCAGTACTTC. Its protein product is CASSSRDRGQYEQYF.

This clonotype was picked up many times. The V and J genes are TRBV7-2 and TRBJ1-2; D perhaps matches TRBD1 (6 bases). The CDR3 consists of 14 residues. Germline CDR1 is SGHTA and CDR2 is FQGNSA. V lost 4 bases and J lost 7, with 16 bases in between. This chain's CDR3 is CASSYGTMSPGYTF. The CDR3 coding sequence is TGTGCCAGCAGCTACGGGACAATGAGTCCTGGCTACACCTTC.

This clonotype has ten or more counts. The chain uses TRBV2 and TRBJ2-1, with D possibly being TRBD1 or TRBD2 (5 bases each). The CDR3 consists of 12 residues. CDR1 and CDR2 from the germline V gene are SNHLY and FYNNEI. Trimming removed 10 bases from V and 6 bases from J, with 13 bases in between. The CDR3 DNA reads as TGTGCCACCAGACTGGGACCCAATGAGCAGTTCTTC. Protein: CATRLGPNEQFF.

This clonotype was picked up many times. The V gene is TRBV20-1, the J gene TRBJ2-1, with 14 nucleotides matching TRBD2. CDR3 length: 16 amino acids. Looked up from germline, CDR1 is DFQATT and CDR2 is SNEGSKA (reference sequence). V was pared by 4 bases and J by 5 bases, with 7 bases of the junction left unmatched. CDR3 amino acids: CSATPTSGRAHNEQFF. CDR3 DNA: TGCAGTGCTACCCCGACTAGCGGGAGGGCCCACAATGAGCAGTTCTTC.

The chain is built from TRBV7-9 and TRBJ2-1, with 9 bases identical to TRBD2. Germline assignment: CDR1 SEHNR and CDR2 FQNEAQ (reference sequence). The V and J ends lost 0 bases and 5 bases, in that order; junction bases with no gene match: 2. The CDR3 length is 15 residues. CDR3: CASSLALAGNNEQFF. DNA for the CDR3: TGTGCCAGCAGCTTAGCCCTAGCGGGAAACAATGAGCAGTTCTTC.

This clonotype came up a few times. The J gene is TRBJ1-1, the V gene TRBV5-1, with unresolved D. In germline, CDR1 is SGHRS, CDR2 YFSETQ. This CDR3 is built from 12 residues. V gave up 3 bases and J gave up 4 bases, with 7 bases separating them. DNA for the CDR3: TGCGCCAGCAGCTCCAGAGGCACTGAAGCTTTCTTT. Its protein is CASSSRGTEAFF.

The chain employs TRBV4-3 and TRBJ2-1; D is undetermined. The CDR3 covers 17 residues. The V and J ends lost 1 base and 4 bases respectively, with 17 bases between them. The germline V gene has CDR1 LGHNA and CDR2 YSLEER. The CDR3 coding sequence is TGCGCCAGCAGCCAAGCATCCTGGTCCCCAGGTTACAATGAGCAGTTCTTC. Residues: CASSQASWSPGYNEQFF.

This clonotype was observed a few times. The chain couples TRBV7-9 to TRBJ1-5; D is uncertain. The ends were cut back, 5 bases at V and 5 bases at J, with 10 bases in the middle. The CDR3 is made up of 13 amino acids. CDR1 and CDR2 from the germline V gene are SEHNR and FQNEAQ (reference sequence). The CDR3 loop is CASSRSGDQPQHF. The CDR3, as DNA: TGTGCCAGCAGCCGTAGCGGGGATCAGCCCCAGCATTTT.

V is TRBV6-2 or TRBV6-3 and J is TRBJ1-1; D remains ambiguous. V lost 2 bases and J 3 bases, leaving 7 bases between the germline ends. This CDR3 has 13 amino acids. Germline V gene sequence: CDR1 MNHEY, CDR2 SVGEGT. In DNA form, the CDR3 reads TGTGCCAGCAGTTACGCGACCTACACTGAAGCTTTCTTT. It translates to CASSYATYTEAFF.

This clonotype was counted at least ten times. The rearrangement links TRBV18 to TRBJ2-5; D uncertain. The germline V gene has CDR1 KGHSH and CDR2 LQKENI. The V and J ends lost 8 bases and 2 bases respectively, with 9 bases between them. CDR3 size: 12 residues. The CDR3 spells CASSPNQETQYF. The CDR3 DNA follows: TGTGCCAGCAGTCCGAATCAAGAGACCCAGTACTTC. The entire variable domain, with the rest obtained from reference TRBV18 and TRBJ2-5, is as follows: NAGVMQNPRHLVRRRGQEARLRCSPMKGHSHVYWYRQLPEEGLKFMVYLQKENIIDESGMPKERFSAEFPKEGPSILRIQQVVRGDSAAYFCASSPNQETQYFGPGTRLLVL.

The V and J genes are TRBV6-1 and TRBJ2-3; D is possibly TRBD1 or TRBD2 (5 bases each). The CDR3 is 15 amino acids. Trimming took 5 bases from V and 3 from J, leaving 15 bases between them. CDR1 and CDR2 from the germline V gene are MNHNS and SASEGT. The CDR3 sequence is CASSPDGARTDTQYF. For the CDR3, the DNA is TGTGCCAGCAGTCCCGACGGGGCGAGGACAGATACGCAGTATTTT.

The chain uses TRBV5-1 and TRBJ2-1, with 11 bases aligning to TRBD1. V lost 2 bases, J lost 4 bases, and 11 bases stayed unmatched. The germline gives CDR1 SGHRS, CDR2 YFSETQ. The CDR3 extends over 18 amino acids. CDR3 residues: CASSLTPPGTGGYNEQFF. The CDR3, as DNA: TGCGCCAGCAGCTTAACACCCCCGGGGACAGGGGGATACAATGAGCAGTTCTTC.

This clonotype was seen a few times. V usage is TRBV10-3 and J usage is TRBJ1-1; 8 bases are a match to TRBD1. The CDR3 totals 13 residues. With V trimmed by 10 bases and J by 1 base, 5 bases remained unmatched. In germline, CDR1 is ENHRY, CDR2 SYGVKD. The chain's CDR3 is CATGQGTNTEAFF. CDR3 sequence (DNA): TGTGCCACCGGACAGGGCACGAACACTGAAGCTTTCTTT.

This clonotype was found many times. This CDR3 is CSYKRYDAESIHETQYF. Written as DNA, the CDR3 is TGCAGCTACAAACGTTATGACGCGGAGAGCATCCATGAGACCCAGTACTTC. This chain joins TRBV29-1 and TRBJ2-5; D is unclear. Trimming stripped 8 bases from V and 5 bases from J, with 30 bases between. CDR1 and CDR2 from the germline V gene are SQVTM and ANQGSEA. This CDR3 region has 17 residues.

This clonotype was picked up a small number of times. The rearrangement joins TRBV5-1 to TRBJ2-7; TRBD1 aligns across 10 bases. The V gene end was trimmed by 5 bases and the J gene end by 1 base; junction bases not matched to a gene: 9. Germline V gives CDR1 SGHRS, CDR2 YFSETQ. The CDR3 loop spans 16 amino acids. The CDR3 DNA is TGCGCCAGCAGTTCGCCGGGACAGGGGTATTCCTACGAGCAGTACTTC. This codes for CASSSPGQGYSYEQYF.

The chain recombines TRBV5-1 with TRBJ2-3, with 7 bases matching TRBD1. This CDR3 is 15 amino acids long. J gave up 2 bases and V 2 bases, and 5 bases lay outside the gene matches. Germline V lookup: CDR1 SGHRS, CDR2 YFSETQ. CDR3 nucleotides: TGCGCCAGCAGCTTTCAGGGGGATAACACAGATACGCAGTATTTT. Protein sequence: CASSFQGDNTDTQYF.

There are many counts of this clonotype. The rearrangement joins TRBV20-1 to TRBJ2-7; 13 nucleotides match TRBD2. Germline CDR1 and CDR2: DFQATT and SNEGSKA (reference sequence). This CDR3 has 16 amino acids. After removal of 8 bases from V and 0 bases from J, the junction contained 10 bases not matched to a gene. CDR3 sequence (DNA): TGCAGTTCCAACAGGGGACTAGCGGGAAGCTCCTACGAGCAGTACTTC. It yields the protein CSSNRGLAGSSYEQYF.